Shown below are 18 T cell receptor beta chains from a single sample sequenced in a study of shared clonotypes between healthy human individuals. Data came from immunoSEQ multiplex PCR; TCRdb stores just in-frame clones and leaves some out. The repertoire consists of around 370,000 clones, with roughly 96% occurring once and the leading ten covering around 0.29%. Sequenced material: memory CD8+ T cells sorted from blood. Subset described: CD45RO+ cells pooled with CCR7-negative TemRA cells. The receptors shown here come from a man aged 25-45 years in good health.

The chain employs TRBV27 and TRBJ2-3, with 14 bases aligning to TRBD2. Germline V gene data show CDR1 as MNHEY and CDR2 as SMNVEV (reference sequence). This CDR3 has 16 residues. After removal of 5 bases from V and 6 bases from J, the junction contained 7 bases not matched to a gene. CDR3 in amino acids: CASSRGLAGVGDTQYF. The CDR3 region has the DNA TGTGCCAGCAGTCGGGGACTAGCGGGAGTAGGTGATACGCAGTATTTT.

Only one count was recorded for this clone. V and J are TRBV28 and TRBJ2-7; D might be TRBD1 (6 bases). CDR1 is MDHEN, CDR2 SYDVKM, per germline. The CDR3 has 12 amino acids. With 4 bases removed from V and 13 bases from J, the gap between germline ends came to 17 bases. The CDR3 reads CASSSTSDRNYF. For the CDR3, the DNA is TGTGCCAGCAGTTCCACATCCGACAGGAACTACTTC.

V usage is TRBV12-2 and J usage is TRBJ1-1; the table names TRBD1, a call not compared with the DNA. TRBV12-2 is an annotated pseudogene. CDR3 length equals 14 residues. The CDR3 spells CASRLDRAFTEAFF. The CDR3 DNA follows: TGTGCAAGTCGCTTAGACAGGGCCTTCACTGAAGCTTTCTTT.

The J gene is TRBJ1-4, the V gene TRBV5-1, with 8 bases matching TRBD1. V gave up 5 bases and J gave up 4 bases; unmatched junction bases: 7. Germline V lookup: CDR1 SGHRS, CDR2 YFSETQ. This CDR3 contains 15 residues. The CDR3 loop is CASRQQGALNEKLFF. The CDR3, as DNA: TGCGCCAGCAGACAGCAGGGGGCCCTTAATGAAAAACTGTTTTTT. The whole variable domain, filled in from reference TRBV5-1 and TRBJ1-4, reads KAGVTQTPRYLIKTRGQQVTLSCSPISGHRSVSWYQQTPGQGLQFLFEYFSETQRNKGNFPGRFSGRQFSNSRSEMNVSTLELGDSALYLCASRQQGALNEKLFFGSGTQLSVL.

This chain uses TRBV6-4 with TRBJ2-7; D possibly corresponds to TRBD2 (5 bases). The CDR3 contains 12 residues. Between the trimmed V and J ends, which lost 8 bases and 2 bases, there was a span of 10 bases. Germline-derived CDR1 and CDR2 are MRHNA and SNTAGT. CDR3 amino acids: CASGSPTYEQYF. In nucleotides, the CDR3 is TGTGCCAGCGGGAGTCCCACCTACGAGCAGTACTTC.

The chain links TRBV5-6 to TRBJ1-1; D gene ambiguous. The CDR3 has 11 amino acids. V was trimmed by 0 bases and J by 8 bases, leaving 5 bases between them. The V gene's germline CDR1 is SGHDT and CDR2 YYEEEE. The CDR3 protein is CASSLGLEAFF. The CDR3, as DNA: TGTGCCAGCAGCTTGGGATTAGAAGCTTTCTTT.

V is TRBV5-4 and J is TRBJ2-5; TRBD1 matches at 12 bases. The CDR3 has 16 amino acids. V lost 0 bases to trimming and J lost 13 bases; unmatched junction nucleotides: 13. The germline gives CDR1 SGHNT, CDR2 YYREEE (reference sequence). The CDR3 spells CASSLGPKPGQGATYF. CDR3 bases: TGTGCCAGCAGCTTGGGGCCCAAACCGGGACAGGGGGCTACGTACTTC.

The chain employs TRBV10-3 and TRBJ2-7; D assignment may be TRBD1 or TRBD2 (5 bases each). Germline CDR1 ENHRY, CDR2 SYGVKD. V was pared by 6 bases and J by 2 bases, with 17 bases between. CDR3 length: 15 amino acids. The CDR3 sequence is CAIRDPGTPTYEQYF. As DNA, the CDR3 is TGTGCCATCAGAGACCCCGGGACGCCTACCTACGAGCAGTACTTC.

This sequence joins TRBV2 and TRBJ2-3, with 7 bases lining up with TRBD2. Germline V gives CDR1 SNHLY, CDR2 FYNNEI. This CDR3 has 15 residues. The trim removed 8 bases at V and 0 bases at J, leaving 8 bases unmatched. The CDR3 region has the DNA TGTGCCAGCCTCCCCAGCGGGGCTAGCACAGATACGCAGTATTTT. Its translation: CASLPSGASTDTQYF.

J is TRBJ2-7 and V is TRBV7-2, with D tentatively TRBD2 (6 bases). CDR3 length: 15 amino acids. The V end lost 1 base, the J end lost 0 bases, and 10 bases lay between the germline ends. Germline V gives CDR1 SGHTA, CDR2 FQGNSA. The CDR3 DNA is TGTGCCAGCAGCTTAGAAAGCGGGCTCTCCTACGAGCAGTACTTC. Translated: CASSLESGLSYEQYF.

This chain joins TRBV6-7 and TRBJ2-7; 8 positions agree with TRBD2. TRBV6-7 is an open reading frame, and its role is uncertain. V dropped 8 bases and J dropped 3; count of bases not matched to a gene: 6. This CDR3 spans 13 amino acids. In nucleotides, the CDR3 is TGTGCCAGCCCCGGGACTAGTAACTACGAGCAGTACTTC. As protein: CASPGTSNYEQYF.

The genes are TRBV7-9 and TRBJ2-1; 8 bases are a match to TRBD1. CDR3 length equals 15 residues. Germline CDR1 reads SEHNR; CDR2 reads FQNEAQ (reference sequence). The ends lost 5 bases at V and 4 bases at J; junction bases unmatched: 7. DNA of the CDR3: TGTGCCAGCAGCGGGACCGGGACAGGTTACAATGAGCAGTTCTTC. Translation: CASSGTGTGYNEQFF.

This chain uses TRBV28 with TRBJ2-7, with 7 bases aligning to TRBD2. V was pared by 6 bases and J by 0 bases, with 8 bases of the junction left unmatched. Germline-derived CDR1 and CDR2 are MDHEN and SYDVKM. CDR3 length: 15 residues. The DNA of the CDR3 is TGTGCCAGCAGGACCCCTAGCGGCCCCTCCTACGAGCAGTACTTC. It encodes CASRTPSGPSYEQYF.

The CDR3 reads CASSVRETQYF. CDR3 coding DNA: TGTGCCAGCAGCGTCCGGGAGACCCAGTACTTC. This chain connects TRBV11-2 to TRBJ2-7; D is unclear. The end of the DNA fits TRBJ2-5 better, so the J call may be wrong. The CDR3 is 11 amino acids. CDR1 and CDR2 (germline): SGHAT, FQNNGV.

CDR3: CASSLAVIAGGYNEQFF. The CDR3 DNA follows: TGTGCCAGCAGCTTAGCAGTCATAGCGGGAGGGTACAATGAGCAGTTCTTC. The chain employs TRBV7-9 and TRBJ2-1, with 11 bases aligning to TRBD2. There are 17 residues in the CDR3. With V trimmed by 0 bases and J by 4 bases, 5 bases remained unmatched. Germline CDR1 reads SEHNR; CDR2 reads FQNEAQ (reference sequence).

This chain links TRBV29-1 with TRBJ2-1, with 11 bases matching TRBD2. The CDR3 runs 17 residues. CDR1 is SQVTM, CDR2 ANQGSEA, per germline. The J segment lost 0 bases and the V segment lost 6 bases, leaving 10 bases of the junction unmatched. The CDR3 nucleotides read TGCAGCGTCCGACAGGGGACTAGCGGATTCTCCTACAATGAGCAGTTCTTC. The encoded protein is CSVRQGTSGFSYNEQFF.

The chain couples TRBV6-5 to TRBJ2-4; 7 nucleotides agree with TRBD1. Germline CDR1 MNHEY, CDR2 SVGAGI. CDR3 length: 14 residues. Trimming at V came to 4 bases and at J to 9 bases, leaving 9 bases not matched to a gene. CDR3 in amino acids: CASSSQDRMFIQYF. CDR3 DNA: TGTGCCAGCAGTTCGCAGGACAGGATGTTCATTCAGTACTTC.

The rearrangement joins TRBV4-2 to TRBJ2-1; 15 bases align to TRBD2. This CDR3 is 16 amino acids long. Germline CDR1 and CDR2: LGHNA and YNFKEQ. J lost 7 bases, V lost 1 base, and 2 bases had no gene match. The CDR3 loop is CASSQGGTSGRNEQFF. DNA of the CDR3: TGTGCCAGCAGCCAAGGGGGGACTAGCGGGAGGAATGAGCAGTTCTTC.